The next 7 T cell receptor beta chains were all read from a single sample in a study of CD8 T cells in Susac syndrome. With random hexamers, reverse transcription was performed on about 0.5 to 1 ug of RNA. One entry per CDR3 protein, called by TCRdb with MiXCR from the immunoSEQ multiplex PCR reads. Here the sample spans 200,000 or so distinct CDR3 sequences, roughly 96% being singletons. Sequencing was done on a sample of CD4+ T cells from PBMCs. Source of these receptors: a human donor with multiple sclerosis.

The V and J genes are TRBV30 and TRBJ2-6; D is ambiguous. The CDR3 consists of 11 residues. Germline lookup yields CDR1 GTSNPN and CDR2 SVGIG (reference sequence). Trimming shortened V by 1 base and J by 5 bases, and 0 bases separated the two germline ends. In nucleotides, the CDR3 is TGTGCCTGGAGTGGGGCCAACGTCCTGACTTTC. It codes for CAWSGANVLTF.

The gene calls are TRBV12-5 and TRBJ1-2, with D unresolved. Trimming took 2 bases from V and 6 from J, leaving 10 bases between them. CDR3 size: 13 residues. Germline V gene data show CDR1 as LGHNT and CDR2 as FRNRAP. In nucleotides, the CDR3 is TGTGCTAGTGGTTTGAGCCCCCGTGATGGCTACACCTTC. This translates into CASGLSPRDGYTF.

The gene calls are TRBV14 and TRBJ2-5, with D unresolved. V lost 3 bases and J 0 bases, leaving 11 bases between the germline ends. CDR1 and CDR2 (germline): SGHDN, FVKESK. The length of the CDR3 is 15 residues. CDR3 protein: CASSQPDWYQETQYF. CDR3 nucleotide sequence: TGTGCCAGCAGCCAGCCGGATTGGTACCAAGAGACCCAGTACTTC.

V is TRBV19 and J is TRBJ1-6, with a tentative D call TRBD1 (6 bases). Germline CDR1 and CDR2: LNHDA and SQIVND (reference sequence). This CDR3 spans 16 amino acids. Trimming took off 5 bases at V and 7 bases at J, with 18 bases between the two ends. The CDR3 DNA follows: TGTGCCAGTAGTTCTGCGGCCGGGACAAGGAATTCACCCCTCCACTTT. Protein: CASSSAAGTRNSPLHF.

This chain connects TRBV12-3 or TRBV12-4 to TRBJ1-1, with 11 positions matching TRBD1. This CDR3 comprises 16 residues. V lost 6 bases to trimming and J lost 0 bases; unmatched junction nucleotides: 6. The CDR3 DNA is TGTGCCAGCAGCCCTGGGACAGGGGGGGTGAACACTGAAGCTTTCTTT. It codes for CASSPGTGGVNTEAFF.

The table lists this clonotype with a count of one. The chain has TRBV20-1 and TRBJ1-4; D unclear. In germline, CDR1 is DFQATT, CDR2 SNEGSKA (reference sequence). This CDR3 comprises 13 residues. Trimming left V 8 bases short and J 0 bases short, with 10 bases between. Written as DNA, the CDR3 is TGCAGTCGTCCTGACGCAACTAATGAAAAACTGTTTTTT. This codes for CSRPDATNEKLFF.

This chain uses TRBV14 with TRBJ1-1; D is unresolved. Germline lookup yields CDR1 SGHDN and CDR2 FVKESK. The CDR3 is 13 amino acids. Between the trimmed V and J ends, which lost 1 base and 1 base, there was a span of 4 bases. The CDR3 DNA reads as TGTGCCAGCAGCCAAGCAGAGAACACTGAAGCTTTCTTT. It encodes CASSQAENTEAFF.